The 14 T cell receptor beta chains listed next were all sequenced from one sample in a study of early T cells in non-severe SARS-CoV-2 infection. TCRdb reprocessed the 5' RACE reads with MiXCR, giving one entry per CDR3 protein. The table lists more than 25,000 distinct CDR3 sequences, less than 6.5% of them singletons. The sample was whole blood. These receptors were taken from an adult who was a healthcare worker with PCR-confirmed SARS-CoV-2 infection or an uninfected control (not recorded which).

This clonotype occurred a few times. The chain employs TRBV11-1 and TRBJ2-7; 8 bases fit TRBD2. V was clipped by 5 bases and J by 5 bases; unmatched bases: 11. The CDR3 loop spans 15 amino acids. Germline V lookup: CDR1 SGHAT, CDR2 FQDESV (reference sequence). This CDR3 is CASSPREGTRNEQYF. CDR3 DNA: TGTGCCAGCAGCCCCCGAGAGGGGACTAGGAACGAGCAGTACTTC.

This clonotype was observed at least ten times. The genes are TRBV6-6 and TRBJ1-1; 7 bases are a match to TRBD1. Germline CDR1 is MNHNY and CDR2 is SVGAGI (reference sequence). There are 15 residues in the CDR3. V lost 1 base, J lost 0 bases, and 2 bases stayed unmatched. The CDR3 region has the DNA TGTGCCAGCAGTTACTTACAGGGGCTGAACACTGAAGCTTTCTTT. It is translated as CASSYLQGLNTEAFF.

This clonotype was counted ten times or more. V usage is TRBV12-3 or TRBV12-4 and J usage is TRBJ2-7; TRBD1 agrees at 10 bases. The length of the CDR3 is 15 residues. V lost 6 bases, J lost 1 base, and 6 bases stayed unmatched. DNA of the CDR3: TGTGCCAGCAGCTCCGGGACAGGGGTTTCCTACGAGCAGTACTTC. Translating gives CASSSGTGVSYEQYF.

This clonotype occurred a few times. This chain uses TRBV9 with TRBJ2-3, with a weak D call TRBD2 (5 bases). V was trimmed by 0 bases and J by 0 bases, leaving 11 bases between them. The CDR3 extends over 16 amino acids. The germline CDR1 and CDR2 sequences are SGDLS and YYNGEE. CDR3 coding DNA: TGTGCCAGCAGCGTAGGAGGGCTAGCCAGCACAGATACGCAGTATTTT. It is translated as CASSVGGLASTDTQYF.

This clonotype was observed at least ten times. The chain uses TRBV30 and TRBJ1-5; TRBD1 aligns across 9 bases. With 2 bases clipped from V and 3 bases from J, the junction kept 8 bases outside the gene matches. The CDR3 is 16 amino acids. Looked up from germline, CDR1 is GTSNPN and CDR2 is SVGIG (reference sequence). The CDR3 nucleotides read TGTGCCTGGAGTCGGGACAGGGTAATGGACAATCAGCCCCAGCATTTT. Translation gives CAWSRDRVMDNQPQHF.

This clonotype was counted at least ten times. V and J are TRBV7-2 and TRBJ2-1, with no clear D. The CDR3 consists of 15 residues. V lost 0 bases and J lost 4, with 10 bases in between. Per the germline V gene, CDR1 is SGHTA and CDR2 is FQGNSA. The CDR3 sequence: CASSLAQEQYNEQFF. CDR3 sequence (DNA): TGTGCCAGCAGCTTAGCGCAGGAACAGTACAATGAGCAGTTCTTC.

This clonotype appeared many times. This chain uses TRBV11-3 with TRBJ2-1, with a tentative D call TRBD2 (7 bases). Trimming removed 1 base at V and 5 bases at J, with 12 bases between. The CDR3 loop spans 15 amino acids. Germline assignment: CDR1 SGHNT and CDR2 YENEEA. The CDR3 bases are TGTGCCAGCAGCTTAGCGGGGGGCGTCGACAATGAGCAGTTCTTC. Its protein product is CASSLAGGVDNEQFF. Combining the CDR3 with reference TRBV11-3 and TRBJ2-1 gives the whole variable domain EAGVVQSPRYKIIEKKQPVAFWCNPISGHNTLYWYLQNLGQGPELLIRYENEEAVDDSQLPKDRFSAERLKGVDSTLKIQPAELGDSAVYLCASSLAGGVDNEQFFGPGTRLTVL.

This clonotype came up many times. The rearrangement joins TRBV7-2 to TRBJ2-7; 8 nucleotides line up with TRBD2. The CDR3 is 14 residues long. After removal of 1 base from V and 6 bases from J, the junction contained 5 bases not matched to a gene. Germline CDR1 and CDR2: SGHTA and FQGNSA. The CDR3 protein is CASSLGGGPIEQYF. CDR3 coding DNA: TGTGCCAGCAGCTTAGGCGGGGGGCCCATCGAGCAGTACTTC.

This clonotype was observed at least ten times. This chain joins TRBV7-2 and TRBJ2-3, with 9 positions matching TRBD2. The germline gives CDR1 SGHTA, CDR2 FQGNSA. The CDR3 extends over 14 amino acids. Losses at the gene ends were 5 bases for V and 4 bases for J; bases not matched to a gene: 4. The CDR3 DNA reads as TGTGCCAGCAGCCCGGGACTAGCTTCAGATACGCAGTATTTT. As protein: CASSPGLASDTQYF.

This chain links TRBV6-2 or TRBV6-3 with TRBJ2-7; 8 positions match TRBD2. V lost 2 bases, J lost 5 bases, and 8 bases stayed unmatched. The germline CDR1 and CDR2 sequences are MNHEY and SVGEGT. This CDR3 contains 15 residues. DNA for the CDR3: TGTGCCAGCAGTTACGGTCCGGGGGGGCCGAACGAGCAGTACTTC. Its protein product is CASSYGPGGPNEQYF.

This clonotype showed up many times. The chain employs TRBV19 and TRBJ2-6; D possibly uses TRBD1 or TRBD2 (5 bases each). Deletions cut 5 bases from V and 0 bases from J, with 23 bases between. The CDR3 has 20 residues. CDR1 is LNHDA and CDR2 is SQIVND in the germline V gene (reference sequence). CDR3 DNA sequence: TGTGCCAGTAGTCCCTTGAGAGGGGAAGAAATAGGCTCTGGGGCCAACGTCCTGACTTTC. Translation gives CASSPLRGEEIGSGANVLTF.

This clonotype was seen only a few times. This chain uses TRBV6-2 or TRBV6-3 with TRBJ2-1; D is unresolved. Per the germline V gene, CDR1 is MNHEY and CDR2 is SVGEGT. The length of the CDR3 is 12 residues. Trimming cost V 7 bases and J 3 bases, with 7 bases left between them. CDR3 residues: CASTDHYNEQFF. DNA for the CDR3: TGTGCCAGCACCGATCACTACAATGAGCAGTTCTTC.

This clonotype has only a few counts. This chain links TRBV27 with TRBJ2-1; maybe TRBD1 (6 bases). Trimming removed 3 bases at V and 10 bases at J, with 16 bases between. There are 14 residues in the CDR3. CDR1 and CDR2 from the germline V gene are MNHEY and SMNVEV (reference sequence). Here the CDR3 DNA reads TGTGCCAGCAGTTTTACAGGGCTTTTAGGAGAGCAGTTCTTC. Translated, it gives CASSFTGLLGEQFF.

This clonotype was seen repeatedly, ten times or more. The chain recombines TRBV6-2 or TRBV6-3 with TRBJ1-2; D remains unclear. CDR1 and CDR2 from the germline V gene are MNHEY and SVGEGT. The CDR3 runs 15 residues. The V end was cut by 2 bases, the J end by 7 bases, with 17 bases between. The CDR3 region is CASSYNPQLLFGYTF. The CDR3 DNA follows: TGTGCCAGCAGTTACAACCCGCAGCTTCTATTTGGCTACACCTTC.